These T cell receptor beta chains were read from a single sample in a study of T cells in localized non-small cell lung cancer. The data were produced by immunoSEQ multiplex PCR, yet TCRdb's version contains in-frame clones alone and is incomplete. In the table there are about 77,000 clones, approximately 90% of which are singletons. The material sequenced was peripheral blood, taken before any cancer treatment. The receptors stem from a woman aged 40-69 years with stage I squamous cell lung carcinoma. CDR3s include the opening cysteine and the closing phenylalanine or tryptophan. Each record gives: J gene, clone size, D gene, V gene, CDR3 DNA, CDR3 protein. D genes are given only for firm matches. Some rows mark clone size as missing; the rest say once, few, many or name a class of expanded clone.

TRBJ1-3 | once | NA | TRBV7-9 | TGTGCCAGCAGCGTGACAGGACCTGCTAACACCATATATTTT | CASSVTGPANTIYF
TRBJ2-7 | NA | NA | TRBV5-8 | TGTGCCAGCAGCCCTGTAAATGTCGGCTACGAGCAGTACTTC | CASSPVNVGYEQYF
TRBJ1-2 | NA | TRBD1 | TRBV6-5 | TGTGCCAGCACTCCGGGACAGGGGTATGGCTACACCTTC | CASTPGQGYGYTF
TRBJ1-4 | NA | NA | TRBV27 | TGTGCCAGCAGTTCGGGCAGACCCAATGAAAAACTGTTTTTT | CASSSGRPNEKLFF
TRBJ2-1 | few | TRBD2 | TRBV25-1 | TGTGCCAGCAGTGACTTAGGGCGGGGGAGCTCCTACAATGAGCAGTTCTTC | CASSDLGRGSSYNEQFF
TRBJ2-3 | NA | TRBD2 | TRBV10-3 | TGTGCCATCAGTGAGTCGCCTAGCGGGGGGGCAATGACGCAGTATTTT | CAISESPSGGAMTQYF
TRBJ2-6 | NA | TRBD1 | TRBV6-5 | TGTGCCAGCCAAGGACAGGGAACCTCCGGGGACGTCCTGACTTTC | CASQGQGTSGDVLTF
TRBJ1-2 | NA | NA | TRBV5-1 | TGCGCCAGCAGCCTGGGGACATCTGGCTACACCTTC | CASSLGTSGYTF
TRBJ2-5 | NA | NA | TRBV5-4 | TGTGCCAGCAGCAACCGGGACTTCCAAGAGACCCAGTACTTC | CASSNRDFQETQYF
TRBJ1-6 | NA | NA | TRBV7-9 | TGTGCCAGCAGCCCCCAGACTGATCCCTATAATTCACCCCTCCACTTT | CASSPQTDPYNSPLHF
TRBJ1-2 | NA | NA | TRBV7-9 | TGTGCCAGCAGCTTAGCGCAAGGGACGGCATTCGGCTACACCTTC | CASSLAQGTAFGYTF
TRBJ2-7 | NA | NA | TRBV13 | TGTGCCAGCAGCTCCGAAGGGCCCCACCAGCTCTCCTACGAGCAGTACTTC | CASSSEGPHQLSYEQYF
TRBJ1-6 | NA | TRBD1 | TRBV30 | TGTGCCTGGAGTGCAGGGGGCGCGTATTCACCCCTCCACTTT | CAWSAGGAYSPLHF
TRBJ1-1 | NA | NA | TRBV4-1 | TGCGCCAGCAGCCAAGACTCGGGGGGCACTGAAGCTTTCTTT | CASSQDSGGTEAFF
TRBJ2-1 | NA | NA | TRBV7-9 | TGTGCCAGCAGCTTAGTCGGGGGCTATGAGCAGTTCTTC | CASSLVGGYEQFF
TRBJ1-1 | NA | NA | TRBV27 | TGTGCCAGCAGAACGGGACAAAAGAACACTGAAGCTTTCTTT | CASRTGQKNTEAFF
TRBJ1-5 | NA | TRBD1 | TRBV30 | TGTGCCTGGAGCAGGACAGGGAACGGTCAGCCCCAGCATTTT | CAWSRTGNGQPQHF
TRBJ1-6 | few | NA | TRBV30 | TGTGCTTGGCGCGGGGCGCCGGGTTCACCCCTCCACTTT | CAWRGAPGSPLHF
TRBJ2-1 | NA | NA | TRBV5-4 | TGTGCCAGCAGCAGGGGGGGGCGGGTAGGCAATGAGCAGTTCTTC | CASSRGGRVGNEQFF
TRBJ2-7 | NA | NA | TRBV6-5 | TGTGCCAGCAGTTACTCGTGGGCACCAGGCTACGAGCAGTACTTC | CASSYSWAPGYEQYF
TRBJ1-1 | once | NA | TRBV6-1 | TGTGCCAGCAGTGAACTTACAGGGAAATGGAGAGACACTGAAGCTTTCTTT | CASSELTGKWRDTEAFF
TRBJ2-7 | NA | NA | TRBV7-9 | TGTGCCAGCAGCTTCCCCGGGAGAGGCGAGCAGTACTTC | CASSFPGRGEQYF
TRBJ1-5 | NA | NA | TRBV10-3 | TGTGCCATCAGTCGGGACGGGAATAGCAATCAGCCCCAGCATTTT | CAISRDGNSNQPQHF
TRBJ2-7 | NA | TRBD1 | TRBV2 | TGTGCCAGCAGCCCAGGAGGGACAGGGTCCTACGAGCAGTACTTC | CASSPGGTGSYEQYF
TRBJ1-4 | NA | NA | TRBV19 | TGTGCCACCCGGAGTGGAACTAATGAAAAACTGTTTTTT | CATRSGTNEKLFF
TRBJ1-6 | NA | TRBD1 | TRBV19 | TGTGCCAGTAGCCGAATCGACAGGGCGGTCTCACCCCTCCACTTT | CASSRIDRAVSPLHF
TRBJ2-2 | NA | NA | TRBV30 | TGTGCCTGGAGTGTACCGGGACATCTTCTCGGGGAGCTGTTTTTT | CAWSVPGHLLGELFF
TRBJ1-2 | NA | NA | TRBV4-2 | TGTGCCAGCAGCCAAGAACAGGGCAACTATGGCTACACCTTC | CASSQEQGNYGYTF
TRBJ1-2 | NA | TRBD1 | TRBV7-2 | TGTGCCAGCAGCTTAGTGTTACGGGACAGGGCCTATGGCTACACCTTC | CASSLVLRDRAYGYTF
TRBJ2-5 | NA | NA | TRBV11-3 | TGTGCCAGCAGCTTAGGTAGCGAGGGGCTACAAGAGACCCAGTACTTC | CASSLGSEGLQETQYF
TRBJ2-3 | NA | TRBD2 | TRBV4-1 | TGCGCCAGCAGCGGGGGGACTAGCGGGGACACAGATACGCAGTATTTT | CASSGGTSGDTDTQYF
TRBJ1-2 | NA | NA | TRBV7-9 | TGTGCCAGCAGCTTAGGTGGCACAGGAAACTATGGCTACACCTTC | CASSLGGTGNYGYTF
TRBJ2-5 | few | TRBD2 | TRBV4-1 | TGCGCCAGCAGCCAAGGCACGGGGGGGCGAGAGACCCAGTACTTC | CASSQGTGGRETQYF
TRBJ2-1 | once | NA | TRBV5-1 | TGCGCCAGCAGCTTTTCGCGGCCCAGCTCCTACAATGAGCAGTTCTTC | CASSFSRPSSYNEQFF